This is a list of T cell receptor beta chains from one sample in a study of blood T cell repertoires in COVID-19. This table comes from immunoSEQ multiplex PCR, and its TCRdb copy is limited to in-frame clones, with some not included. This table holds about 160,000 clones, roughly 80% found once. The sample comprised peripheral blood. The receptors come from a man aged 55 to 70 with acute or convalescent COVID-19. The CDR3 runs from the conserved cysteine through the conserved F or W. D genes are given only for firm matches. The listing skips clone size in some rows; elsewhere it reads once, few, many or a size class.

CASTTGNIQYF | TGTGCCTCCACTACGGGAAACATTCAGTACTTC | TRBV30 | . | . | TRBJ2-4
CASSLQGAGYTEAFF | TGTGCCAGCAGCCTACAGGGGGCAGGGTACACTGAAGCTTTCTTT | TRBV7-3 | TRBD1 | once | TRBJ1-1
CASSSRQGNYGYTF | TGTGCCAGCAGCTCCAGACAGGGGAACTATGGCTACACCTTC | TRBV5-4 | TRBD1 | . | TRBJ1-2
CASSWTGRNQPQHF | TGTGCCAGCAGCTGGACAGGTCGCAATCAGCCCCAGCATTTT | TRBV6-2/TRBV6-3 | TRBD1 | . | TRBJ1-5
CSAEQGPEAFF | TGCAGCGCCGAACAGGGCCCTGAAGCTTTCTTT | TRBV29-1 | . | . | TRBJ1-1
CASSPGGQGDQPQHF | TGTGCCAGCAGCCCGGGGGGACAGGGGGATCAGCCCCAGCATTTT | TRBV6-6 | TRBD1 | . | TRBJ1-5
CASSHRDRAAEAFF | TGTGCCAGCAGCCACCGGGACAGGGCCGCTGAAGCTTTCTTT | TRBV14 | TRBD1 | . | TRBJ1-1
CASSTADRGARSNQPQHF | TGTGCCAGTAGTACGGCGGACAGGGGTGCACGAAGCAATCAGCCCCAGCATTTT | TRBV19 | TRBD1 | . | TRBJ1-5
CASSVDRGNGYTF | TGTGCCAGTAGTGTAGACAGGGGGAATGGCTACACCTTC | TRBV19 | TRBD1 | . | TRBJ1-2
CATSAPGQALSTDTQYF | TGTGCCACCAGTGCCCCCGGACAGGCGCTCTCCACAGATACGCAGTATTTT | TRBV24-1 | TRBD1 | . | TRBJ2-3
CALGQGASTEAFF | TGTGCCTTGGGACAGGGGGCTTCCACTGAAGCTTTCTTT | TRBV30 | TRBD1 | . | TRBJ1-1
CASSIQSWYSNQPQHF | TGTGCCAGTAGTATTCAGTCCTGGTATAGCAATCAGCCCCAGCATTTT | TRBV19 | . | . | TRBJ1-5
CASSRASGGASGELFF | TGTGCCAGCAGCCGGGCCAGCGGGGGGGCGTCGGGGGAGCTGTTTTTT | TRBV6-6 | TRBD2 | . | TRBJ2-2
CASSSGTPNQPQHF | TGTGCCAGCAGCTCGGGGACACCGAATCAGCCCCAGCATTTT | TRBV11-2 | . | . | TRBJ1-5
CASIFGQGDTEAFF | TGTGCCAGCATTTTCGGACAGGGCGACACTGAAGCTTTCTTT | TRBV6-5 | TRBD1 | once | TRBJ1-1
CASSLVTGGFGNTIYF | TGTGCCAGCAGCTTAGTAACAGGGGGCTTTGGAAACACCATATATTTT | TRBV7-8 | TRBD1 | few | TRBJ1-3
CASSQDVAGVYEQYF | TGCGCCAGCAGCCAAGATGTAGCGGGGGTCTACGAGCAGTACTTC | TRBV4-3 | TRBD2 | . | TRBJ2-7
CASNGQGSYTEAFF | TGTGCCAGCAACGGACAGGGGTCGTACACTGAAGCTTTCTTT | TRBV25-1 | TRBD1 | . | TRBJ1-1
CASSIPGQGYNEQFF | TGTGCCAGCAGCATTCCGGGACAGGGGTACAATGAGCAGTTCTTC | TRBV7-9 | TRBD1 | . | TRBJ2-1
CASTLGGAGNTGELFF | TGTGCCAGCACCCTCGGGGGGGCCGGGAACACCGGGGAGCTGTTTTTT | TRBV2 | TRBD2 | . | TRBJ2-2
CASSVALDSREAFF | TGTGCCAGCAGCGTAGCTCTGGACTCACGTGAAGCTTTCTTT | TRBV9 | . | . | TRBJ1-1
CAWSVTGEQFF | TGTGCCTGGAGTGTTACCGGTGAGCAGTTCTTC | TRBV30 | . | . | TRBJ2-1
CASSQGTGGGEKLFF | TGCGCCAGCAGCCAAGGTACAGGGGGCGGTGAAAAACTGTTTTTT | TRBV4-3 | TRBD1 | . | TRBJ1-4
CASSQDRNSPLHF | TGCGCCAGCAGCCAAGATAGAAATTCACCCCTCCACTTT | TRBV4-3 | . | . | TRBJ1-6
CASSITRTGPLKLNYGYTF | TGTGCCAGCAGCATTACTAGGACAGGGCCCCTGAAACTTAACTATGGCTACACCTTC | TRBV5-4 | TRBD1 | . | TRBJ1-2
CAISESENRGELFF | TGTGCCATCAGTGAGTCGGAGAATCGAGGGGAGCTGTTTTTT | TRBV10-3 | . | . | TRBJ2-2
CASSESSGGVSYNEQFF | TGTGCCAGCAGTGAATCTAGCGGGGGGGTATCCTACAATGAGCAGTTCTTC | TRBV6-1 | TRBD2 | . | TRBJ2-1
CASSLGTGSGANVLTF | TGTGCCAGCAGTCTCGGGACAGGGTCCGGGGCCAACGTCCTGACTTTC | TRBV5-8 | TRBD1 | . | TRBJ2-6
CAISEYGNTEAFF | TGTGCCATCAGTGAGTACGGGAACACTGAAGCTTTCTTT | TRBV10-3 | . | . | TRBJ1-1
CASRGDITGGYEQYF | TGTGCCAGCAGGGGGGATATAACAGGGGGCTACGAGCAGTACTTC | TRBV28 | TRBD1 | few | TRBJ2-7
CASSIMTSGIEQFF | TGTGCCAGTAGTATAATGACTAGCGGAATAGAGCAGTTCTTC | TRBV19 | TRBD2 | . | TRBJ2-1
CASSPRTGSTEAFF | TGTGCCAGCTCACCCCGGACAGGGTCCACTGAAGCTTTCTTT | TRBV18 | TRBD1 | . | TRBJ1-1
CASSFGTVLYGYTF | TGTGCCAGCAGCTTCGGGACAGTACTATATGGCTACACCTTC | TRBV5-4 | TRBD1 | few | TRBJ1-2
CATSAPGQAFYGYTF | TGTGCCACCAGTGCCCCGGGACAGGCATTCTATGGCTACACCTTC | TRBV24-1 | TRBD1 | . | TRBJ1-2
CSPTVNTEAFF | TGCAGCCCGACAGTAAACACTGAAGCTTTCTTT | TRBV29-1 | . | . | TRBJ1-1
CASSPTGADGYTF | TGTGCCAGCAGCCCGACAGGGGCGGATGGCTACACCTTC | TRBV5-6 | TRBD1 | . | TRBJ1-2
CASSLNPASGGRGAQYF | TGTGCCAGCAGCTTAAACCCGGCTAGCGGGGGCCGGGGGGCCCAGTACTTC | TRBV7-2 | TRBD2 | . | TRBJ2-5
CASSINTGELFF | TGTGCCAGCAGCATTAACACCGGGGAGCTGTTTTTT | TRBV12-3/TRBV12-4 | . | . | TRBJ2-2
CASGLVRGGETQYF | TGTGCTAGTGGTTTGGTACGGGGAGGAGAGACCCAGTACTTC | TRBV12-5 | . | . | TRBJ2-5
CASSSRLAGSTDTQYF | TGTGCCAGTAGTTCCAGACTAGCGGGAAGCACAGATACGCAGTATTTT | TRBV19 | TRBD2 | . | TRBJ2-3
CASSLAGHLDQPQHF | TGTGCCAGCAGCTTAGCCGGACACCTCGATCAGCCCCAGCATTTT | TRBV7-8 | . | . | TRBJ1-5
CASSPPGLGETQYF | TGTGCCAGCAGCCCTCCAGGCCTTGGGGAGACCCAGTACTTC | TRBV7-9 | . | . | TRBJ2-5
CASSLFENQETQYF | TGTGCCAGCAGCTTGTTCGAGAACCAAGAGACCCAGTACTTC | TRBV5-4 | . | . | TRBJ2-5
CASSLRGADTQYF | TGTGCCAGCAGCCTACGGGGGGCAGATACGCAGTATTTT | TRBV13 | TRBD2 | . | TRBJ2-3
CASSLGGAGANVLTF | TGTGCCAGCAGTCTAGGGGGAGCCGGGGCCAACGTCCTGACTTTC | TRBV7-3 | . | . | TRBJ2-6
CASSQGQGASDQPQHF | TGCGCCAGCAGCCAAGGACAGGGGGCGAGCGATCAGCCCCAGCATTTT | TRBV4-1 | TRBD1 | . | TRBJ1-5
CAISGMGNTDTQYF | TGTGCCATCAGTGGGATGGGCAACACAGATACGCAGTATTTT | TRBV10-3 | . | . | TRBJ2-3
CAIKETVNTEAFF | TGTGCCATCAAAGAAACGGTGAACACTGAAGCTTTCTTT | TRBV10-3 | . | few | TRBJ1-1
CASSDLRGAVTDTQYF | TGTGCCAGCAGCGACCTACGGGGGGCCGTGACAGATACGCAGTATTTT | TRBV5-8 | . | . | TRBJ2-3
CASSWMGQGGYGYTF | TGTGCCAGCAGTTGGATGGGACAGGGTGGCTATGGCTACACCTTC | TRBV27 | TRBD1 | . | TRBJ1-2
CASSSAGGKTEAFF | TGTGCCAGCAGCAGCGCAGGGGGTAAGACTGAAGCTTTCTTT | TRBV7-3 | TRBD1 | . | TRBJ1-1
CASSEWAGDNQPQHF | TGTGCCAGCAGTGAGTGGGCAGGGGACAATCAGCCCCAGCATTTT | TRBV2 | . | . | TRBJ1-5
CASSQSTGLYEQYF | TGTGCCAGCAGCCAATCGACAGGGCTCTACGAGCAGTACTTC | TRBV14 | TRBD1 | . | TRBJ2-7
CASSKAMTGLASPLHF | TGTGCCAGCAGCAAGGCCATGACAGGGCTGGCTTCACCCCTCCACTTT | TRBV21-1 | . | . | TRBJ1-6
CASSEIGTALNGYTF | TGTGCCAGCAGTGAAATCGGGACAGCTCTCAATGGCTACACCTTC | TRBV25-1 | TRBD1 | few | TRBJ1-2
CASSQAFGTGDEQYF | TGTGCCAGCAGCCAAGCTTTCGGGACAGGGGACGAGCAGTACTTC | TRBV14 | TRBD1 | . | TRBJ2-7
CASSPGVNTGELFF | TGTGCCAGTAGTCCAGGGGTTAACACCGGGGAGCTGTTTTTT | TRBV19 | . | few | TRBJ2-2
CASSLVTGDYEQYF | TGTGCCAGCAGCTTAGTTACAGGTGACTACGAGCAGTACTTC | TRBV7-2 | . | . | TRBJ2-7
CASSLRGQGGEAFF | TGTGCCAGCAGCTTAAGAGGTCAGGGAGGGGAAGCTTTCTTT | TRBV7-2 | . | . | TRBJ1-1
CASSLRDRVLGGELFF | TGTGCCAGCAGCCTCCGGGACAGGGTCTTGGGCGGGGAGCTGTTTTTT | TRBV3-1/TRBV3-2 | TRBD1 | few | TRBJ2-2